One sample yielded the 5 T cell receptor beta chains listed below, sequenced in a study of T-cell memory formation after mild COVID-19. TCRdb processed the 5' RACE reads anew with MiXCR; each CDR3 protein has one entry. The sample includes approximately 490,000 distinct CDR3 sequences, roughly 20% of them seen just once. The sample taken for sequencing was PBMCs or a T cell subset sorted from them (not recorded which). These receptors all come from an adult woman who had mild COVID-19 (a few samples of this study predate the infection). Cell type and time point are not known.

V gene TRBV29-1 combines with J gene TRBJ2-5; maybe TRBD1 (6 bases). The germline V and J ends were trimmed by 7 bases and 1 base, with 10 bases remaining between them. Germline V lookup: CDR1 SQVTM, CDR2 ANQGSEA. The length of the CDR3 is 12 residues. The CDR3: CSGSRGQETQYF. CDR3 DNA sequence: TGCAGCGGCTCCAGGGGCCAAGAGACCCAGTACTTC.

V is TRBV18 and J is TRBJ2-5; maybe TRBD2 (5 bases). This CDR3 has 14 amino acids. Germline-derived CDR1 and CDR2 are KGHSH and LQKENI. Trimming shortened V by 3 bases and J by 7 bases, and 15 bases separated the two germline ends. The CDR3 protein is CASSPPAQRGTQYF. As DNA, the CDR3 is TGTGCCAGCTCACCCCCCGCCCAACGGGGGACCCAGTACTTC.

This clonotype was counted a few times. The chain employs TRBV7-6 and TRBJ2-4; 7 positions agree with TRBD1. This CDR3 region has 15 residues. The V gene's germline CDR1 is SGHVS and CDR2 FNYEAQ. Trimming took 5 bases from V and 8 from J; bases not matched to a gene: 12. The CDR3 sequence is CASSASGTAGDIQYF. CDR3 bases: TGTGCCAGCAGCGCATCCGGGACAGCTGGGGACATTCAGTACTTC.

This clonotype was seen a few times. The rearrangement links TRBV5-4 to TRBJ1-1; the D is unclear. CDR1 is SGHNT and CDR2 is YYREEE in the germline V gene (reference sequence). The CDR3 runs to 13 residues. The germline V and J ends were trimmed by 9 bases and 0 bases, with 12 bases remaining between them. The CDR3 DNA sequence: TGTGCCACTCTGGGTCCCTTGAACACTGAAGCTTTCTTT. This codes for CATLGPLNTEAFF.

This clonotype has just a few counts. The chain is built from TRBV4-1 and TRBJ2-7; the D call may be TRBD1 or TRBD2 (5 bases each). The CDR3 extends over 14 amino acids. The V end was cut by 1 base, the J end by 3 bases, with 10 bases between. CDR1 is MGHRA and CDR2 is YSYEKL in the germline V gene. CDR3 region: CASSQGDAFYEQYF. The CDR3 DNA reads as TGCGCCAGCAGCCAAGGGGACGCATTCTACGAGCAGTACTTC.